This T cell receptor beta chain appears in the sequencing data of a study of blood T cell repertoires in COVID-19. Study summary: Sources were T cells, B-cell-depleted T cells, or PBMCs; the material itself was cDNA or gDNA.

Assay used: immunoSEQ multiplex PCR; TCRdb lists only in-frame clones, some missing. Of 200,000 to 250,000 clones detected, approximately 86% appear once; the ten largest clones hold under 9%. CDR3 length: 16 residues. Germline V CDR1 and CDR2: LNHDA, SQIVND (reference sequence). V lost 7 bases to trimming and J lost 3 bases, with 19 bases between them. Source material: peripheral blood. The receptor was isolated from a woman in her seventies with active or convalescent COVID-19. The genes are TRBV19 and TRBJ1-5; D gene unclear. CDR3 region: CASTRVEDNTNQPQHF. The CDR3 DNA sequence: TGTGCCAGTACGCGGGTGGAGGATAATACCAATCAGCCCCAGCATTTT. Variable domain in full (rest from reference TRBV19 and TRBJ1-5): DGGITQSPKYLFRKEGQNVTLSCEQNLNHDAMYWYRQDPGQGLRLIYYSQIVNDFQKGDIAEGYSVSREKKESFPLTVTSAQKNPTAFYLCASTRVEDNTNQPQHFGDGTRLSIL.